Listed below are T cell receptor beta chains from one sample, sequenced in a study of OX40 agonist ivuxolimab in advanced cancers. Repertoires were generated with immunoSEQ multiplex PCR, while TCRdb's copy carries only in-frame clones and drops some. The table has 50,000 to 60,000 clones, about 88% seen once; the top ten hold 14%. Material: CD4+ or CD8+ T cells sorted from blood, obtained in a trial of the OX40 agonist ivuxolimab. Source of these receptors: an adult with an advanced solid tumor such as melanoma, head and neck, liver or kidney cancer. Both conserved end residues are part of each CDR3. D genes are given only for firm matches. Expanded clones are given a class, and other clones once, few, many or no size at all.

CDR3nt: TGTGCCAGCACCCCCGTCTCTGACGGTTCACCCCTCCACTTT
CDR3aa: CASTPVSDGSPLHF
d_gene: -
v_gene: TRBV28
abundance: -
j_gene: TRBJ1-6

CDR3nt: TGTGCCAGTAGCGTACTCCGGGACACGGAAGCTTTCTTT
CDR3aa: CASSVLRDTEAFF
d_gene: -
v_gene: TRBV19
abundance: -
j_gene: TRBJ1-1

CDR3nt: TGTGCCAGCAGCTTGGGCAATCAGCCCCAGCATTTT
CDR3aa: CASSLGNQPQHF
d_gene: -
v_gene: TRBV5-4
abundance: -
j_gene: TRBJ1-5

CDR3nt: TGTGCCAGCAGTTCCACTACAGGGGGCCCTGGCTACACCTTC
CDR3aa: CASSSTTGGPGYTF
d_gene: TRBD1
v_gene: TRBV6-5
abundance: -
j_gene: TRBJ1-2

CDR3nt: TGTGCCTGGGGAGGGGGGTCCTCTTCACCCCTCCACTTT
CDR3aa: CAWGGGSSSPLHF
d_gene: -
v_gene: TRBV30
abundance: -
j_gene: TRBJ1-6

CDR3nt: TGTGCCAGCAGCCCTAGCGGGACAGGGATTGGAAACACCATATATTTT
CDR3aa: CASSPSGTGIGNTIYF
d_gene: TRBD1
v_gene: TRBV5-6
abundance: -
j_gene: TRBJ1-3

CDR3nt: TGTGCCAGCTCACCAATTTGGCCTCTATTTTCCCCATTCATGAACACTGAAGCTTTCTTT
CDR3aa: CASSPIWPLFSPFMNTEAFF
d_gene: -
v_gene: TRBV18
abundance: -
j_gene: TRBJ1-1

CDR3nt: TGCAGCGTCCTGACAGGGGGCAGCTATGGCTACACCTTC
CDR3aa: CSVLTGGSYGYTF
d_gene: TRBD1
v_gene: TRBV29-1
abundance: -
j_gene: TRBJ1-2

CDR3nt: TGCGCCAGCAGCCAAGTACTCCCGGGGGGCAGGGTTAATGAAAAACTGTTTTTT
CDR3aa: CASSQVLPGGRVNEKLFF
d_gene: -
v_gene: TRBV4-1
abundance: -
j_gene: TRBJ1-4

CDR3nt: TGTGCCAGCAGCTTAATGGGAGGTGAGCAGTTCTTC
CDR3aa: CASSLMGGEQFF
d_gene: -
v_gene: TRBV13
abundance: -
j_gene: TRBJ2-1

CDR3nt: TGTGCCAGCAGCCAACCCGGGACACGAACCTACGAGCAGTACTTC
CDR3aa: CASSQPGTRTYEQYF
d_gene: -
v_gene: TRBV5-6
abundance: -
j_gene: TRBJ2-7

CDR3nt: TGTGCCAGCTCACGGGGGGGCCACAATGAGCAGTTCTTC
CDR3aa: CASSRGGHNEQFF
d_gene: TRBD2
v_gene: TRBV6-5
abundance: -
j_gene: TRBJ2-1

CDR3nt: TGTGCCAGCCAGGGGGCAGACTATAGCAATCAGCCCCAGCATTTT
CDR3aa: CASQGADYSNQPQHF
d_gene: TRBD1
v_gene: TRBV7-9
abundance: -
j_gene: TRBJ1-5

CDR3nt: TGTGCCAGCTCTTCTAAGGGGTTTGAGACCCAGTACTTC
CDR3aa: CASSSKGFETQYF
d_gene: -
v_gene: TRBV5-6
abundance: -
j_gene: TRBJ2-5

CDR3nt: TGTGCCAGCAACCCCGGGGGGCTGAGCACAGATACGCAGTATTTT
CDR3aa: CASNPGGLSTDTQYF
d_gene: -
v_gene: TRBV6-5
abundance: many
j_gene: TRBJ2-3

CDR3nt: TGTGCCAGCAGCGCTACAGGGTTAGGCAATCAGCCCCAGCATTTT
CDR3aa: CASSATGLGNQPQHF
d_gene: -
v_gene: TRBV9
abundance: -
j_gene: TRBJ1-5

CDR3nt: TGTGCCAGTAGTATAGACCCAGACAGGGGGTCCTACAATGAGCAGTTCTTC
CDR3aa: CASSIDPDRGSYNEQFF
d_gene: TRBD1
v_gene: TRBV19
abundance: -
j_gene: TRBJ2-1

CDR3nt: TGTGCCAGCAGCTTTTATGGAGGGGGCTACACTGAAGCTTTCTTT
CDR3aa: CASSFYGGGYTEAFF
d_gene: TRBD1
v_gene: TRBV7-2
abundance: -
j_gene: TRBJ1-1

CDR3nt: TGTGCCAGCAGTTTATCTTTGTCGACCGAGCAGTACTTC
CDR3aa: CASSLSLSTEQYF
d_gene: -
v_gene: TRBV27
abundance: -
j_gene: TRBJ2-7

CDR3nt: TGTGCCAGCAGTTACCCGGGGGAGGGGAATCAGCCCCAGCATTTT
CDR3aa: CASSYPGEGNQPQHF
d_gene: -
v_gene: TRBV6-6
abundance: once
j_gene: TRBJ1-5

CDR3nt: TGTGCCTGGAGAGAAATTATGAACACTGAAGCTTTCTTT
CDR3aa: CAWREIMNTEAFF
d_gene: -
v_gene: TRBV30
abundance: -
j_gene: TRBJ1-1

CDR3nt: TGTGCCAGTAGATACGGGTCACAAGAGACCCAGTACTTC
CDR3aa: CASRYGSQETQYF
d_gene: -
v_gene: TRBV19
abundance: -
j_gene: TRBJ2-5

CDR3nt: TGTGCCAGCAGTTATCAGGGCCCGGGTCTCTATGGCTACACCTTC
CDR3aa: CASSYQGPGLYGYTF
d_gene: -
v_gene: TRBV5-4
abundance: -
j_gene: TRBJ1-2

CDR3nt: TGTGCCAGCAGTGAAGAGAGCGGGGGGGCAAACACTGAAGCTTTCTTT
CDR3aa: CASSEESGGANTEAFF
d_gene: -
v_gene: TRBV6-1
abundance: -
j_gene: TRBJ1-1

CDR3nt: TGTGCCATCAGTGGACGACCGGAGAGCTCCTACAATGAGCAGTTCTTC
CDR3aa: CAISGRPESSYNEQFF
d_gene: -
v_gene: TRBV10-3
abundance: once
j_gene: TRBJ2-1

CDR3nt: TGTGCCACCAGGGAGGGCAGATCGAACACCGGGGAGCTGTTTTTT
CDR3aa: CATREGRSNTGELFF
d_gene: TRBD2
v_gene: TRBV2
abundance: once
j_gene: TRBJ2-2

CDR3nt: TGTGCTAGCAGCTTAGGGGTTCGAGAGACCCAGTACTTC
CDR3aa: CASSLGVRETQYF
d_gene: -
v_gene: TRBV7-7
abundance: once
j_gene: TRBJ2-5

CDR3nt: TGTGCCAGCAGCTTCGGGGACGGAGCCTACAATGAGCAGTTCTTC
CDR3aa: CASSFGDGAYNEQFF
d_gene: -
v_gene: TRBV5-6
abundance: -
j_gene: TRBJ2-1

CDR3nt: TGTGCCTGGAGCGTGCAGGGGGCTGAAGCTTTCTTT
CDR3aa: CAWSVQGAEAFF
d_gene: TRBD1
v_gene: TRBV30
abundance: -
j_gene: TRBJ1-1

CDR3nt: TGTGCCAGTTGCTTGGCAGAGGTCGGGCCGAGCACTGAAGCTTTCTTT
CDR3aa: CASCLAEVGPSTEAFF
d_gene: -
v_gene: TRBV19
abundance: -
j_gene: TRBJ1-1

CDR3nt: TGTGCCAGCAGCAAATCTACAGGGGGGCATAGCAATCAGCCCCAGCATTTT
CDR3aa: CASSKSTGGHSNQPQHF
d_gene: -
v_gene: TRBV21-1
abundance: -
j_gene: TRBJ1-5